This paragraph reports one T cell receptor beta chain. These data are taken from a study of T cell changes during pregnancy in multiple sclerosis. This table comes from immunoSEQ multiplex PCR, and its TCRdb copy is limited to in-frame clones, with some not included. The sample includes tens of thousands of clones, just over 90% of them seen just once. From germline, CDR1 is SGHVS and CDR2 FNYEAQ. The CDR3 has 15 residues. V lost 5 bases and J lost 6; bases outside the gene matches: 11. The TCR was taken from a female donor in good health, enrolled as a control in a pregnancy study. This chain links TRBV7-6 with TRBJ2-7; 9 nucleotides align to TRBD1. Source: CD4+ T cells from peripheral blood mononuclear cells, taken after pregnancy. This chain's CDR3 is CASSPNRQGGFEQYF. The CDR3 DNA follows: TGTGCCAGCAGCCCCAACCGACAGGGGGGTTTCGAGCAGTACTTC. Combining the CDR3 with reference TRBV7-6 and TRBJ2-7 gives the whole variable domain GAGVSQSPRYKVTKRGQDVALRCDPISGHVSLYWYRQALGQGPEFLTYFNYEAQQDKSGLPNDRFSAERPEGSISTLTIQRTEQRDSAMYRCASSPNRQGGFEQYFGPGTRLTVT.